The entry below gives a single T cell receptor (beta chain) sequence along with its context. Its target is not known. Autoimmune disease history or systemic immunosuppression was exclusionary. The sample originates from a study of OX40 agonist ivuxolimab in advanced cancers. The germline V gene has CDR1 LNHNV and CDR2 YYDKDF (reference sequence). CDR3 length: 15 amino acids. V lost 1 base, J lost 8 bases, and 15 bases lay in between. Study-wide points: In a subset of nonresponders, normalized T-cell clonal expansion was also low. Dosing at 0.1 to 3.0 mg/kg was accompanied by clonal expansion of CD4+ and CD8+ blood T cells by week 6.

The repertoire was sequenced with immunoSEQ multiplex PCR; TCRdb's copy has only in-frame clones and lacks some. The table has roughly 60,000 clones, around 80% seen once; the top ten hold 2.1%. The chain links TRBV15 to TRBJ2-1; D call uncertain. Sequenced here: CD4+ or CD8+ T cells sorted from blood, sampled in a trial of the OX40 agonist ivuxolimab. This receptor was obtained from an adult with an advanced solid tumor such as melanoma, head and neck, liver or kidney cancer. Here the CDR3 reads CATSRGPGRAYEQFF. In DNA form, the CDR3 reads TGTGCCACCAGCAGAGGACCGGGCCGGGCCTATGAGCAGTTCTTC.